This record concerns one T cell receptor (beta chain) sequence. It lacks a known antigen. A much bigger clone sits one base away, suggesting this may be a read error. This record comes from a study of breast tumors, draining lymph nodes, adjacent tissues (dated by TCRdb to 2016 to 2017). The study in broad terms: In breast cancer patients, the study compared the TCR beta repertoires of tumor, adjacent nontumor tissue and axillary lymph nodes. The study was designed to assess the relationships and possible T-cell exchange between tumor, surrounding tissue and draining lymph node repertoires in human breast cancer.

The sequencing machine was an Illumina HiSeq 2000. Multiplex PCR amplification was used to build the TCR beta chain libraries. High-throughput sequencing was used to analyze the amplified TCR beta chain products. The public reads were reanalyzed by TCRdb: fastp trimming at Q25, MiXCR alignment, in-frame beta chains only. Here each entry gathers all rows of one CDR3 protein and keeps the most common genes and DNA. A total of 70,000 or so distinct CDR3 sequences appear in this sample, around 43% of them only once. The ten largest clones add up to approximately 9.1% of the sample. V is reduced by 1 base and J by 4 bases, leaving a spacing of 14 bases between them. CDR1 is given as SGHNT and CDR2 as YENEEA, both from the germline V gene. Measured from the cysteine to the phenylalanine, the CDR3 is 15 residues long. Kept here is only the CDR3 DNA, which spans 45 bases and is read in frame from base 1. The paper as a whole reports these results and caveats: Tumor T-cell repertoires showed less diversity than lymph node repertoires and more diversity than nontumor tissue repertoires, and tumor T-cell repertoires showed preferential V and J gene usage. The data were judged consistent with most tumor T cells deriving from the lymph node and then expanding within tumor tissue. The conclusion that tumor T cells originate in lymph nodes was framed as consistent with a hypothesis rather than directly demonstrated. The similarity between tumor and nontumor tissue repertoires was significantly greater in luminal-like breast cancer than in basal-like breast cancer.

The source of this sequence is a female donor with breast cancer. Some clones in this sample may be carry-over from other donors' samples. The receptor chain draws on TRBV11-3 and TRBJ2-7; the best D guess is TRBD2, with 5 bases matching. Sequences were obtained from breast tumor tissue. The nucleotides read TGTGCCAGCAGCTTAGTCCCGGGAACGGGATACGAGCAGTACTTC. It is translated as CASSLVPGTGYEQYF.